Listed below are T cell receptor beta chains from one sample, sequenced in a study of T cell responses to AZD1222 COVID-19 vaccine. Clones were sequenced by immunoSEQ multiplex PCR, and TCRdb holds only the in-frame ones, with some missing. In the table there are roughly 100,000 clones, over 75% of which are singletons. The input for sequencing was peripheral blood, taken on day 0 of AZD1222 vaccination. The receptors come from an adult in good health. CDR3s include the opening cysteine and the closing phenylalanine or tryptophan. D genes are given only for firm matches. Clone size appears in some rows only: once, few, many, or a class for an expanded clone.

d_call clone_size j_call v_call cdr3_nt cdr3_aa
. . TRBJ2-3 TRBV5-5 TGTGCCAGCAGCTTGGTGGGACCTAGCACAGATACGCAGTATTTT CASSLVGPSTDTQYF
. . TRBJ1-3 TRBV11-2 TGTGCCAGCAGCCTCTGGGGCATTGGAAACACCATATATTTT CASSLWGIGNTIYF
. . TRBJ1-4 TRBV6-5 TGTGCCAGCAATAGGGGACCTAATGAAAAACTGTTTTTT CASNRGPNEKLFF
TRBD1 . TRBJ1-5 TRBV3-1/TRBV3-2 TGTGCCAGCAGCGAATCGGGACAGGTGATCAATCAGCCCCAGCATTTT CASSESGQVINQPQHF
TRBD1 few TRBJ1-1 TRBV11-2 TGTGCCAGCAGCTACGTTACAGGGGGCGGGTACACTGAAGCTTTCTTT CASSYVTGGGYTEAFF
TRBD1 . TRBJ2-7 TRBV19 TGTGCCAGTAGCGTTGGACAGGGCCCTCTAGGCGAGCAGTACTTC CASSVGQGPLGEQYF
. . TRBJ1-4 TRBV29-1 TGCAGCGTTGGATTGGGGAGGTCGGGTGAAAAACTGTTTTTT CSVGLGRSGEKLFF
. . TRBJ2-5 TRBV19 TGTGCCAGTAGTATGAGGGGGGCGGGAGAGACCCAGTACTTC CASSMRGAGETQYF
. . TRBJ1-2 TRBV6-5 TGTGCCAGCAACCAATGGTGGAATCCTAACTATGGCTACACCTTC CASNQWWNPNYGYTF
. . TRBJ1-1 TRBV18 TGTGCCAGCTCACCAGAAAGTAGGGCCACTGAAGCTTTCTTT CASSPESRATEAFF
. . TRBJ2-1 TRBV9 TGTGCCAGCAGCTCCGGGGGCTACAATGAGCAGTTCTTC CASSSGGYNEQFF
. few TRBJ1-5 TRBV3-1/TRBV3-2 TGTGCCAGCAGCCAAGCAGGGAGGGTGCAGCCCCAGCATTTT CASSQAGRVQPQHF
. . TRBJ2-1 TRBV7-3 TGTGCCAGCAGCTCCCGCCCGGACAGACCCTCCTACAATGAGCAGTTCTTC CASSSRPDRPSYNEQFF
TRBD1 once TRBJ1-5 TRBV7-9 TGTGCCAGCAGCGGATCCGACAGGGATAGCAATCAGCCCCAGCATTTT CASSGSDRDSNQPQHF
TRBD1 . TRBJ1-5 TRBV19 TGTGCCAGTAGTATCAAAATGGAGGACAGGAGATATCAAACCCAGCATTTT CASSIKMEDRRYQTQHF
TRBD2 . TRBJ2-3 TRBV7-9 TGTGCCAGCAGCCCGGGACTACAAGTACAAACAGATACGCAGTATTTT CASSPGLQVQTDTQYF
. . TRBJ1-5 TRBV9 TGTGCCAGCAGCGTAGAGGTAAACACCGCTAGGCATTTT CASSVEVNTARHF
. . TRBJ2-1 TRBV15 TGTGCCACCAGCAGAGATCTCGGGGGAGCGGTTTACAATGAGCAGTTCTTC CATSRDLGGAVYNEQFF
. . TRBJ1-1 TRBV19 TGTGCCAGTAGTGTACAGGGTCCTGGTGAAGCTTTCTTT CASSVQGPGEAFF
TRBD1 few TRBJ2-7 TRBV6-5 TGTGCCAGCAGTTACGCAGACAGGGGGTTGCTGTACGAGCAGTACTTC CASSYADRGLLYEQYF
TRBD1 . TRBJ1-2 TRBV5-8 TGTGCCAGCAGCCCGCGGGCAGGGGGAGTCTATGGCTACACCTTC CASSPRAGGVYGYTF
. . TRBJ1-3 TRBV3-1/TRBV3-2 TGTGCCAGCAGCCAACCAGGGCCTGGAAACACCATATATTTT CASSQPGPGNTIYF
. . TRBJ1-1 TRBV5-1 TGCGCCAGCAGCCCAAAGCTGGAGAGGGGCACTGAAGCTTTCTTT CASSPKLERGTEAFF
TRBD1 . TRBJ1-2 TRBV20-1 TGCAGTGCTAGTCTCCCGACAGGGTGGGGCTATGGCTACACCTTC CSASLPTGWGYGYTF
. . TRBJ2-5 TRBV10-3 TGTGCCATCAGTGAAGCTTTTGGGGCCGGGGGAGAGACCCAGTACTTC CAISEAFGAGGETQYF
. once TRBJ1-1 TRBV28 TGTGCCAGCAGGAGACTCTACACGAACACTGAAGCTTTCTTT CASRRLYTNTEAFF
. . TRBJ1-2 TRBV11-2 TGTGCCAGCAGCTTAACCTTCCGACAGGAAGGAGGGTCAATGGGGGGCTACACCTTC CASSLTFRQEGGSMGGYTF
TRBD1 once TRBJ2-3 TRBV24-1 TGTGCCACCAGTGATTCGGGACAGGGGTCAGATACGCAGTATTTT CATSDSGQGSDTQYF
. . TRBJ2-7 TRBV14 TGTGCCAGCCGCTGGGAAGAGGCCTACGAGCAGTACTTC CASRWEEAYEQYF
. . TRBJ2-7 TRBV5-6 TGTGCCAGCAGCTTGCCCCGGATAGCGGAAGCCTACGAGCAGTACTTC CASSLPRIAEAYEQYF
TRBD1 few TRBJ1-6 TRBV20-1 TGCAGTGCTAGTACGGGACAGGGCATTAATTCACCCCTCCACTTT CSASTGQGINSPLHF
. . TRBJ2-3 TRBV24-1 TGTGCCACCAGTGACCCAACCCAGCCCACAGATACGCAGTATTTT CATSDPTQPTDTQYF
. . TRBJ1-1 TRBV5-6 TGTGCCAGCAGCAAAGTCGAAGAAGCTTTCTTT CASSKVEEAFF
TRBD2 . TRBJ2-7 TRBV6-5 TGTGCCAGCAGTTACGAGTCCGGGACGGGGGGCTACGAGCAGTACTTC CASSYESGTGGYEQYF
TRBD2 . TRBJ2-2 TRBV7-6 TGTGCCAGCACCCCTCCACTGGGGGGGATAACCGGGGAGCTGTTTTTT CASTPPLGGITGELFF
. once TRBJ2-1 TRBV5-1 TGCGCCAGCAGCCCTGGGGGGGCCCTAAACAATGAGCAGTTCTTC CASSPGGALNNEQFF
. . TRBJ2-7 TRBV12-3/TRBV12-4 TGTGCCAGCAGAACGAGGGGGAGCTACGAGCAGTACTTC CASRTRGSYEQYF
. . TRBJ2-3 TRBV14 TGTGCCAGCAGCCCTCTGAACCTCGGACGGGTCGCAGATACGCAGTATTTT CASSPLNLGRVADTQYF
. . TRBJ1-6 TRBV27 TGTGCCAGCAGTCTCCTCGACTTTTGGGGAATTAATTCACCCCTCCACTTT CASSLLDFWGINSPLHF